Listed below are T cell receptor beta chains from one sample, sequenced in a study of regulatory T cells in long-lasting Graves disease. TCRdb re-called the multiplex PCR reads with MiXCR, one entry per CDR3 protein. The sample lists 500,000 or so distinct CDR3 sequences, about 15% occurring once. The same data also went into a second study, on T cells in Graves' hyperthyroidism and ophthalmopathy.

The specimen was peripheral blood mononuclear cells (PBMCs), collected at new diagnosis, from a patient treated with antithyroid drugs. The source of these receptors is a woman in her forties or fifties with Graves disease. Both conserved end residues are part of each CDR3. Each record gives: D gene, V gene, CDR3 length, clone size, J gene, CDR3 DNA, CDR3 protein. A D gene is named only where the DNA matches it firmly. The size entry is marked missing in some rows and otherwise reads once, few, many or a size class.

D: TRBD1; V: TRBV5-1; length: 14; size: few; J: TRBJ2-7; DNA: TGCGCCAGCAGCCCTCCGGGACAGTGGTACGAGCAGTACTTC; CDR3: CASSPPGQWYEQYF
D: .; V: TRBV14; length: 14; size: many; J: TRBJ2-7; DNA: TGTGCCAGCAGCGGACAGTTCAATGACTACGAGCAGTACTTC; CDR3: CASSGQFNDYEQYF
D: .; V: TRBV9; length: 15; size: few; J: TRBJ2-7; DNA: TGTGCCAGCAGCCCACAGCCGGGACGGGGATACGAGCAGTACTTC; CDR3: CASSPQPGRGYEQYF
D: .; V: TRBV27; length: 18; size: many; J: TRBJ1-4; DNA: TGTGCCAGCAGTTCCCGGGGTTTTAGTAGCAGGCGATCTGAAAAACTGTTTTTT; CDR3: CASSSRGFSSRRSEKLFF
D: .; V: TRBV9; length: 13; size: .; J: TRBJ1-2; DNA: TGTGCCAGCAGCGTGGATCTCCGGGCGGTGTACACCTTC; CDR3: CASSVDLRAVYTF
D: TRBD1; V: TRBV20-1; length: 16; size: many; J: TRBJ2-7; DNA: TGCAGTGCTAATTCGCTCCGGACAGGGGGGAAATACGAGCAGTACTTC; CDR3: CSANSLRTGGKYEQYF
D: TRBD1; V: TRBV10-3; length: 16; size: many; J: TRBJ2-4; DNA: TGTGCCATCAGTGAGGGTGGCAGGGGGCAAGAAAACATTCAGTACTTC; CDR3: CAISEGGRGQENIQYF
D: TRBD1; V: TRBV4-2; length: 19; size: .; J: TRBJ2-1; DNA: TGTGCCAGCAGCCAAGAGCCCCTGGCCGGGACAGGGGGCTACAATGAGCAGTTCTTC; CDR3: CASSQEPLAGTGGYNEQFF
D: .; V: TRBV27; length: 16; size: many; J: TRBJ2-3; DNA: TGTGCCAGCAGTTTCCGGCAGCAGGCGAGGACAGATACGCAGTATTTT; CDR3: CASSFRQQARTDTQYF
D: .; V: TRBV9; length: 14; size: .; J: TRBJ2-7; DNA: TGTGCCAGCAGCGTAGCACTAGACACCTACGAGCAGTACTTC; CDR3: CASSVALDTYEQYF
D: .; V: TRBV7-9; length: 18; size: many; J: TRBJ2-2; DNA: TGTGCCAGCAGCTTAGTTTTCAGGGACGTAGGTGGCACCGGGGAGCTGTTTTTT; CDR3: CASSLVFRDVGGTGELFF
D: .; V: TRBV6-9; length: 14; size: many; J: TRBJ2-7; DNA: TGTGCCAGCAGTTACACAGACGGTGCCTACGAGCAGTACTTC; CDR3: CASSYTDGAYEQYF
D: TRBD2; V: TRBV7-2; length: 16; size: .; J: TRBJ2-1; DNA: TGTGCCAGCAGCTTAGTTGTGACTAGCGGGACCAATGAGCAGTTCTTC; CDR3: CASSLVVTSGTNEQFF
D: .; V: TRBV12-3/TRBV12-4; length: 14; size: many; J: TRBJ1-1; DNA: TGTGCCAGCAGTCTCATTGAAGGGAACACTGAAGCTTTCTTT; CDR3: CASSLIEGNTEAFF
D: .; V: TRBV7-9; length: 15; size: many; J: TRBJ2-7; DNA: TGTGCCAGCAGCCCTCCCAGGACAGACTACTACGAGCAGTACTTC; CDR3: CASSPPRTDYYEQYF
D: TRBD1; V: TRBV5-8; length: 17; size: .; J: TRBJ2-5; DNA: TGTGCCAGCAGCCTGGGACAGGGGGGAGGCGGAGAAGAGACCCAGTACTTC; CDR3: CASSLGQGGGGEETQYF
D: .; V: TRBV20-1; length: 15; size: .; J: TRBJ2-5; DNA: TGCAGTGCTAGAGATATCTGGCTCGGGGAGGAGGCGCAGTACTTC; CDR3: CSARDIWLGEEAQYF
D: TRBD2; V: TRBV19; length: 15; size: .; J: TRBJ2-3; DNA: TGTGCCAGTCAACGCGGTAGCGGGGGTGCGGGGACGCAGTATTTT; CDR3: CASQRGSGGAGTQYF
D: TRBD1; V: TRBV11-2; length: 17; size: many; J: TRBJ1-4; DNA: TGTGCCAGCAGCTTTGGACAGGGCCCCACAACTAATGAAAAACTGTTTTTT; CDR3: CASSFGQGPTTNEKLFF
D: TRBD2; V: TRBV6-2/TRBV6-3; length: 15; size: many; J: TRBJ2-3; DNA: TGTGCCAGCAGTTACTCTTCGGGGGGGACAGATACGCAGTATTTT; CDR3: CASSYSSGGTDTQYF
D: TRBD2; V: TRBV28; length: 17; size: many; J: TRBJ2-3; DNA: TGTGCCAGCAGTCCCGCAGGCCTGGGGGGGAGCACAGATACGCAGTATTTT; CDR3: CASSPAGLGGSTDTQYF
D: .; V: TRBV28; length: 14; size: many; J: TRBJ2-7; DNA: TGTGCCAGCAGTTTGCAGGTGTTCTCCTACGAGCAGTACTTC; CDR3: CASSLQVFSYEQYF
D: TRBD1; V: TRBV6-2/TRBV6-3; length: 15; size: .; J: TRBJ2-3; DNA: TGTGCCAGCAGTTACCGGACAGGGGGCACAGATACGCAGTATTTT; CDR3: CASSYRTGGTDTQYF
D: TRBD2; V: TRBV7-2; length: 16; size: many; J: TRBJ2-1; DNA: TGTGCCAGCAGCTTAGATGTAGCGGGAGGGCCCAATGAGCAGTTCTTC; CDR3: CASSLDVAGGPNEQFF
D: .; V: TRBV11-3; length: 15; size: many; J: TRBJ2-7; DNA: TGTGCCAGCAGCTTAGGGGGGGACCGGGCCTACGAGCAGTACTTC; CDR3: CASSLGGDRAYEQYF
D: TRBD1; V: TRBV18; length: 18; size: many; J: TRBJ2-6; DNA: TGTGCCAGCTCACCACGACAGGGGGCTGGCTCTGGGGCCAACGTCCTGACTTTC; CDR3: CASSPRQGAGSGANVLTF
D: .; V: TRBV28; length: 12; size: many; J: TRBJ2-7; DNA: TGTGCCAGCAGTCCCGACCGCCTCGAACAGTACTTC; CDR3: CASSPDRLEQYF
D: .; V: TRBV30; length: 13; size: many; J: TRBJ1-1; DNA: TGTGCCTGGGCGGATGGGGCTGCGAGGATAGCTTTCTTT; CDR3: CAWADGAARIAFF
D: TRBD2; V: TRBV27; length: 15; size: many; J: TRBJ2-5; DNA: TGTGCCAGCAGTTTATGGCTAGCGGGAGAAGAGACCCAGTACTTC; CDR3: CASSLWLAGEETQYF
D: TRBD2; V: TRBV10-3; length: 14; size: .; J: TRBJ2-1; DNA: TGTGCCATCGGCACACTAGCGGGATACAATGAGCAGTTCTTC; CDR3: CAIGTLAGYNEQFF
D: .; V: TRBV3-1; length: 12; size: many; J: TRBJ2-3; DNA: TGTGCCAGCAGCCATGACACAGATACGCAGTATTTT; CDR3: CASSHDTDTQYF
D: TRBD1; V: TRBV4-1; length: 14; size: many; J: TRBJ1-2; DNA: TGCGCCAGCAGCCGCCCGGGACAGGGGCGCGGCTACACCTTC; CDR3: CASSRPGQGRGYTF
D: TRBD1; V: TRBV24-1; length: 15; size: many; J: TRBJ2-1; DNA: TGTGCCACCAGTGAACAGGGGAGCTCCTACAATGAGCAGTTCTTC; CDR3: CATSEQGSSYNEQFF
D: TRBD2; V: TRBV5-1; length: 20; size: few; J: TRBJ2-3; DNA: TGCGCCAGCAGCTTGAAGCGGGGTCTTTTCGGAACGCAAAACACAGATACGCAGTATTTT; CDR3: CASSLKRGLFGTQNTDTQYF
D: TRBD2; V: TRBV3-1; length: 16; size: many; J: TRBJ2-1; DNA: TGTGCCAGCAGCCAAGATAGCGGGAGTGGATACAATGAGCAGTTCTTC; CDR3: CASSQDSGSGYNEQFF
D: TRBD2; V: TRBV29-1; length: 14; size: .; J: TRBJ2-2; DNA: TGCAGCGTCCGGACTAGCGGGAGTGGCGGGGAGCTGTTTTTT; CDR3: CSVRTSGSGGELFF
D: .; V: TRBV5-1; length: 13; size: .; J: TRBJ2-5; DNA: TGCGCCAGCGGGGCCGACCAAGAATCGGCCCAGTACTTC; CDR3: CASGADQESAQYF
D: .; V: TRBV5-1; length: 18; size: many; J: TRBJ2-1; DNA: TGCGCCAGCAGCTTGGCCACTCTAGCGATCGGCAGTGTAGATGAGCAGTTCTTC; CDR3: CASSLATLAIGSVDEQFF
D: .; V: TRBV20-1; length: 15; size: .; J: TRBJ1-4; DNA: TGCAGTGCTAGAGAGAGTCCAGGGATTAATGAAAAACTGTTTTTT; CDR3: CSARESPGINEKLFF
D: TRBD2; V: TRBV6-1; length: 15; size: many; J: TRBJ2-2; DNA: TGTGCCAGCCAGAGGGCGGGGGTCAACACCGGGGAGCTGTTTTTT; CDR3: CASQRAGVNTGELFF